Each of the 27 T cell receptor beta chains below was sequenced from the same sample in a study of cytomegalovirus exposure and HLA in healthy donors. Vbeta (60) and Jbeta (13) primers were used in the PCR. Sequencing used immunoSEQ multiplex PCR; TCRdb keeps in-frame clones, though not all of them. The sample includes roughly 150,000 clones, more than 70% of them seen just once. Sequencing input: PBMCs. The receptor source for this set is a male donor in good health and CMV-seronegative.

This chain uses TRBV7-3 with TRBJ2-1; D is unresolved. CDR3 size: 15 residues. Germline CDR1 reads SGHTA; CDR2 reads FQGTGA. V was trimmed by 5 bases and J by 0 bases, leaving 11 bases between them. The CDR3 reads CASSAGYGSYNEQFF. CDR3 sequence (DNA): TGTGCCAGCAGCGCCGGGTACGGCTCCTACAATGAGCAGTTCTTC.

The gene calls are TRBV30 and TRBJ1-1; no clear D. Germline V lookup: CDR1 GTSNPN, CDR2 SVGIG (reference sequence). Between the trimmed V and J ends, which lost 4 bases and 3 bases, there was a span of 6 bases. This CDR3 contains 11 residues. For the CDR3, the DNA is TGTGCCTGGACTCGGGACACTGAAGCTTTCTTT. It encodes CAWTRDTEAFF.

CDR3 sequence reads: CASSRGTSGTNEQFF. The CDR3 DNA follows: TGTGCCAGCAGTCGGGGGACTAGCGGGACGAATGAGCAGTTCTTC. The chain employs TRBV28 and TRBJ2-1, with 13 nucleotides matching TRBD2. CDR1 and CDR2 (germline): MDHEN, SYDVKM. The V and J ends lost 5 bases and 7 bases, in that order; junction bases with no gene match: 5. The CDR3 consists of 15 residues. Combining the CDR3 with reference TRBV28 and TRBJ2-1 gives the whole variable domain DVKVTQSSRYLVKRTGEKVFLECVQDMDHENMFWYRQDPGLGLRLIYFSYDVKMKEKGDIPEGYSVSREKKERFSLILESASTNQTSMYLCASSRGTSGTNEQFFGPGTRLTVL.

This rearrangement joins TRBV21-1 to TRBJ2-4; the table's D call TRBD2 went unverified against the DNA. TRBV21-1 has pseudogene status. This CDR3 is built from 14 residues. The CDR3 DNA reads TGTGCCAGCAGCAAAGGTATAGCCAAAAACATTCAGTACTTC. It codes for CASSKGIAKNIQYF.

This clone was observed a few times. This rearrangement joins TRBV6-5 to TRBJ1-2; D is ambiguous. The germline gives CDR1 MNHEY, CDR2 SVGAGI. The CDR3 has 14 residues. The V and J ends lost 3 bases and 0 bases respectively, with 8 bases between them. The chain's CDR3 is CASSYKETNYGYTF. For the CDR3, the DNA is TGTGCCAGCAGTTATAAAGAGACTAACTATGGCTACACCTTC.

This chain uses TRBV7-8 with TRBJ1-2; no definite D call. CDR3 length equals 12 residues. The V gene's germline CDR1 is SGHVS and CDR2 FQNEAQ. The V end was cut by 4 bases, the J end by 7 bases, with 10 bases between. The CDR3 loop is CASSSRGIGYTF. CDR3 coding DNA: TGTGCCAGCAGCTCTAGAGGGATTGGCTACACCTTC.

This clone was seen only once. The CDR3 loop reads CASSPTQGQRSNQPQHF. CDR3 DNA: TGTGCCAGCTCACCGACGCAGGGACAAAGGAGCAATCAGCCCCAGCATTTT. V gene TRBV18 combines with J gene TRBJ1-5, with D tentatively TRBD1 (6 bases). V gave up 3 bases and J gave up 1 base, with 16 bases separating them. This CDR3 is built from 17 residues. The germline V gene has CDR1 KGHSH and CDR2 LQKENI.

V and J are TRBV11-2 and TRBJ1-5, with D possibly being TRBD1 (6 bases). CDR1 and CDR2 from the germline V gene are SGHAT and FQNNGV. The CDR3 sequence is 14 residues long. Trimming cost V 6 bases and J 5 bases, with 14 bases left between them. As DNA, the CDR3 is TGTGCCAGCAGTCGGGACATCAACGATCAGCCCCAGCATTTT. This codes for CASSRDINDQPQHF. Combining the CDR3 with reference TRBV11-2 and TRBJ1-5 gives the whole variable domain EAGVAQSPRYKIIEKRQSVAFWCNPISGHATLYWYQQILGQGPKLLIQFQNNGVVDDSQLPKDRFSAERLKGVDSTLKIQPAKLEDSAVYLCASSRDINDQPQHFGDGTRLSIL.

The chain carries TRBV11-1 and TRBJ1-2, with D perhaps TRBD1 (6 bases). The CDR3 has 13 residues. V lost 4 bases to trimming and J lost 4 bases, with 10 bases between them. Germline loops: CDR1 SGHAT, CDR2 FQDESV (reference sequence). CDR3 residues: CASSSQGTYGYTF. As DNA, the CDR3 is TGTGCCAGCAGCTCGCAGGGGACCTATGGCTACACCTTC.

This clone was seen a few times. This chain joins TRBV7-2 and TRBJ1-5, with D maybe TRBD1 (5 bases). Germline assignment: CDR1 SGHTA and CDR2 FQGNSA. Trimming removed 8 bases at V and 2 bases at J, with 10 bases between. The CDR3 loop spans 13 amino acids. The CDR3 here is CASAGQGNQPQHF. The CDR3 coding sequence is TGTGCCAGCGCAGGGCAAGGCAATCAGCCCCAGCATTTT.

In regard to this clone: The junction departs from the called germline gene at one end, perhaps through a read error. In DNA form, the CDR3 reads TGCAGCGTTGAAGTCTTCGACAGTCCACCCTACGGGCAGTACTTC. Translated: CSVEVFDSPPYGQYF. The J gene is TRBJ2-7, the V gene TRBV29-1; weak D call: TRBD1 (5 bases). The length of the CDR3 is 15 residues. Germline CDR1 reads SQVTM; CDR2 reads ANQGSEA.

This clone was detected once. This sequence joins TRBV5-3 and TRBJ1-4, with D hard to call. TRBV5-3 is an ORF for which the function is uncertain. Trimming left V 0 bases short and J 3 bases short, with 12 bases between. The CDR3 runs 16 residues. The DNA for the CDR3 is TGTGCCAGAAGCTTGGGAATTCCGCCAGCTAATGAAAAACTGTTTTTT. It encodes CARSLGIPPANEKLFF.

The chain joins TRBV5-1 to TRBJ2-5; D is perhaps TRBD1 (5 bases). CDR1 is SGHRS and CDR2 is YFSETQ in the germline V gene. This CDR3 is 14 amino acids long. V was pared by 0 bases and J by 3 bases, with 9 bases between. The CDR3 sequence is CASSLEPREETQYF. In DNA, the CDR3 is TGCGCCAGCAGCTTGGAGCCCAGGGAAGAGACCCAGTACTTC. The full variable domain, completed using reference TRBV5-1 and TRBJ2-5, is KAGVTQTPRYLIKTRGQQVTLSCSPISGHRSVSWYQQTPGQGLQFLFEYFSETQRNKGNFPGRFSGRQFSNSRSEMNVSTLELGDSALYLCASSLEPREETQYFGPGTRLLVL.

The chain links TRBV27 to TRBJ1-5; tentative D call: TRBD1 (6 bases). The CDR3 is made up of 18 amino acids. Trimming took off 1 base at V and 0 bases at J, with 16 bases between the two ends. CDR1 and CDR2 from the germline V gene are MNHEY and SMNVEV (reference sequence). CDR3 nucleotides: TGTGCCAGCAGTTTATTCGGAGGACAGCTCAATAGCAATCAGCCCCAGCATTTT. Amino acids: CASSLFGGQLNSNQPQHF.

This clone was counted only a few times. In DNA form, the CDR3 reads TGTGCCTGGAGCCACAGGGGCCCAAACATTCAGTACTTC. Amino acid sequence: CAWSHRGPNIQYF. The chain combines TRBV30 with TRBJ2-4; 7 bases fit TRBD1. V gave up 3 bases and J gave up 6 bases; unmatched junction bases: 5. Germline CDR1 reads GTSNPN; CDR2 reads SVGIG (reference sequence). The CDR3 is 13 residues long.

This chain joins TRBV28 and TRBJ2-1; D is possibly TRBD2 (6 bases). Trimming removed 8 bases at V and 10 bases at J, with 15 bases between. The germline V gene encodes CDR1 MDHEN and CDR2 SYDVKM. This CDR3 has 12 residues. The CDR3 loop is CASYEWAGEQFF. In DNA form, the CDR3 reads TGTGCCAGCTACGAATGGGCGGGAGAGCAGTTCTTC.

The CDR3 nucleotides are TGTGCCAGCTCACCACAGGGAACTGCGGGGTACACTGAAGCTTTCTTT. It encodes CASSPQGTAGYTEAFF. The chain combines TRBV18 with TRBJ1-1; no firm D call. The CDR3 has 16 residues. Trimming stripped 1 base from V and 3 bases from J, with 15 bases between. Germline loops: CDR1 KGHSH, CDR2 LQKENI.

This clone appeared a single time. The gene calls are TRBV28 and TRBJ1-2, with 7 bases matching TRBD1. This CDR3 comprises 13 residues. V shed 6 bases, J shed 3 bases, and the junction held 4 bases outside the gene matches. The germline V gene has CDR1 MDHEN and CDR2 SYDVKM. CDR3 DNA sequence: TGTGCCAGCAGCCAACAGGGGTACTATGGCTACACCTTC. Its translation: CASSQQGYYGYTF.

The gene calls are TRBV5-4 and TRBJ2-7; no definite D call. Between the trimmed V and J ends, which lost 0 bases and 6 bases, there was a span of 10 bases. The CDR3 totals 13 residues. From germline, CDR1 is SGHNT and CDR2 YYREEE (reference sequence). CDR3 bases: TGTGCCAGCAGCTTGGGGGCTTCCAGCGAGCAGTACTTC. Protein sequence: CASSLGASSEQYF.

The chain links TRBV11-3 to TRBJ2-3; D unclear. Deletions cut 2 bases from V and 6 bases from J, with 9 bases between. Germline V lookup: CDR1 SGHNT, CDR2 YENEEA. The length of the CDR3 is 13 residues. The DNA of the CDR3 is TGTGCCAGCAGCTTATACTTTCCGGATACGCAGTATTTT. Residues: CASSLYFPDTQYF.

This clone has more than one count but fewer than ten. The chain recombines TRBV28 with TRBJ2-1; D unresolved. CDR3 size: 11 residues. Germline assignment: CDR1 MDHEN and CDR2 SYDVKM. V was trimmed by 11 bases and J by 14 bases, leaving 19 bases between them. The CDR3 coding sequence is TGTGCCTCGCAGACGGGTGTTCGAGAGTTCTTC. The encoded protein is CASQTGVREFF.

CDR3 residues: CASSREGTSWETQYF. Here the CDR3 DNA reads TGTGCCAGCAGCCGAGAAGGGACTAGCTGGGAGACCCAGTACTTC. The J gene is TRBJ2-5, the V gene TRBV11-1; 9 bases match TRBD2. CDR1 is SGHAT, CDR2 FQDESV, per germline (reference sequence). V dropped 5 bases and J dropped 5; count of bases not matched to a gene: 9. The CDR3 consists of 15 residues.

Only a few counts were recorded for this clone. This chain links TRBV19 with TRBJ1-2; D is uncertain. The length of the CDR3 is 14 residues. Germline V CDR1 and CDR2: LNHDA, SQIVND (reference sequence). V was cut by 0 bases and J by 1 base, with 6 bases left in between. Here the CDR3 DNA reads TGTGCCAGTAGTATAGATGGCATTAACTATGGCTACACCTTC. Protein product: CASSIDGINYGYTF.

The chain carries TRBV7-2 and TRBJ2-7, with D maybe TRBD1 (6 bases). CDR1 is SGHTA, CDR2 FQGNSA, per germline. V shed 5 bases and J shed 0 bases, with 14 bases lying between them. The CDR3 runs to 15 residues. Here the CDR3 reads CASSGGHPSSYEQYF. The CDR3 nucleotides read TGTGCCAGCAGCGGGGGACATCCGAGCTCCTACGAGCAGTACTTC.

A single count supports this clone. The V and J genes are TRBV7-9 and TRBJ2-1; 14 bases fit TRBD2. This CDR3 comprises 18 residues. Germline trimming cut 5 bases from V and 4 bases from J; bases unmatched to any gene: 10. The germline V gene has CDR1 SEHNR and CDR2 FQNEAQ (reference sequence). CDR3 in amino acids: CASSPPQGLAGEYNEQFF. Here the CDR3 DNA reads TGTGCCAGCAGCCCCCCCCAGGGACTAGCGGGGGAATACAATGAGCAGTTCTTC. Variable domain in full (rest from reference TRBV7-9 and TRBJ2-1): DTGVSQNPRHKITKRGQNVTFRCDPISEHNRLYWYRQTLGQGPEFLTYFQNEAQLEKSRLLSDRFSAERPKGSFSTLEIQRTEQGDSAMYLCASSPPQGLAGEYNEQFFGPGTRLTVL.

This clone came up once. The rearrangement uses TRBV5-6 and TRBJ2-5; 9 bases agree with TRBD2. Germline V CDR1 and CDR2: SGHDT, YYEEEE. Losses at the gene ends were 4 bases for V and 6 bases for J; bases not matched to a gene: 13. This CDR3 region has 16 residues. CDR3 DNA sequence: TGTGCCAGCAGCCCGGAGCTGCGGGGGGGCAGTAAGACCCAGTACTTC. Amino acids: CASSPELRGGSKTQYF.

The count of this clone is one. The chain uses TRBV19 and TRBJ2-3; 14 bases fit TRBD2. The germline gives CDR1 LNHDA, CDR2 SQIVND (reference sequence). V trimming: 5 bases; J trimming: 7 bases; junction bases outside the gene matches: 8. This CDR3 comprises 16 residues. CDR3 nucleotide sequence: TGTGCCAGTAGTTCCTCGGGACTAGCGGGAGCAAATACGCAGTATTTT. As protein: CASSSSGLAGANTQYF.